These 32 T cell receptor beta chains were sequenced from one sample in a study of regulatory T cells in long-lasting Graves disease. Construction of the TCR beta libraries employed iRepertoire HTBI primers in conjunction with Arm-PCR of CDR3 regions. TCRdb reanalysed the multiplex PCR reads using MiXCR and keeps one entry per CDR3 protein. The table lists about 430,000 distinct CDR3 sequences, approximately 15% of them singletons. Indicated time point: newly diagnosed GD, antithyroid drugs for less than 3 months. Making the TCR library involved RNA that had been extracted from PBMCs. These records were also assigned to another study, of T cells in Graves' hyperthyroidism and ophthalmopathy.

The source material was peripheral blood mononuclear cells (PBMCs), sampled at new diagnosis, from a patient treated with antithyroid drugs. These receptors were taken from a woman aged 40-49 years with Graves disease.

This clonotype has at least ten counts. This rearrangement joins TRBV9 to TRBJ2-3; D remains unclear. Germline values: CDR1 SGDLS, CDR2 YYNGEE. The CDR3 contains 15 residues. Trimming pared 0 bases from V and 2 bases from J, leaving 10 bases between. The CDR3 DNA reads TGTGCCAGCAGCGTAGTCCCACAGAACACAGATACGCAGTATTTT. Its protein product is CASSVVPQNTDTQYF.

This clonotype was picked up many times. The chain links TRBV18 to TRBJ2-2; 8 nucleotides line up with TRBD2. The germline gives CDR1 KGHSH, CDR2 LQKENI. The CDR3 is 16 amino acids. Unmatched junction bases numbered 0, after V lost 0 bases and J lost 0 bases. The CDR3 DNA sequence: TGTGCCAGCTCACCACCACTAGCGGCGAACACCGGGGAGCTGTTTTTT. Its protein product is CASSPPLAANTGELFF.

This clonotype appeared many times. The chain employs TRBV6-1 and TRBJ2-6; 7 nucleotides line up with TRBD2. With 5 bases clipped from V and 4 bases from J, the junction kept 5 bases outside the gene matches. The CDR3 consists of 15 residues. CDR1 is MNHNS, CDR2 SASEGT, per germline. The CDR3 here is CASSIGGVGANVLTF. The DNA for the CDR3 is TGTGCCAGCAGTATTGGGGGGGTAGGGGCCAACGTCCTGACTTTC.

At least ten counts were recorded for this clonotype. V usage is TRBV6-2 or TRBV6-3 and J usage is TRBJ2-7, with a tentative D call TRBD2 (5 bases). Trimming took off 2 bases at V and 0 bases at J, with 11 bases between the two ends. Germline V gives CDR1 MNHEY, CDR2 SVGEGT. The CDR3 consists of 15 residues. For the CDR3, the DNA is TGTGCCAGCAGTTACCGCAGCGACTACTCCTACGAGCAGTACTTC. This translates into CASSYRSDYSYEQYF.

The chain recombines TRBV12-5 with TRBJ2-1; D unclear. Germline-derived CDR1 and CDR2 are LGHNT and FRNRAP. With 5 bases removed from V and 9 bases from J, the gap between germline ends came to 11 bases. The CDR3 is 12 residues long. This CDR3 reads CASGKTSGEQFF. The DNA of the CDR3 is TGTGCTAGTGGTAAGACCAGTGGTGAGCAGTTCTTC.

Ten or more counts support this clonotype. The chain recombines TRBV19 with TRBJ1-4, with a tentative D call TRBD1 (6 bases). V was shortened by 4 bases and J by 3 bases, with 12 bases between the two germline ends. The CDR3 runs to 15 residues. CDR1 and CDR2 (germline): LNHDA, SQIVND (reference sequence). The CDR3 protein is CASSTGQSSNEKLFF. CDR3 nucleotides: TGTGCCAGTAGTACTGGACAGTCATCTAATGAAAAACTGTTTTTT.

This clonotype has at least ten counts. The chain is built from TRBV7-2 and TRBJ2-2; 16 bases are shared with TRBD2. This CDR3 is 18 amino acids long. Looked up from germline, CDR1 is SGHTA and CDR2 is FQGNSA. The V gene end was trimmed by 2 bases and the J gene end by 5 bases; junction bases not matched to a gene: 5. The CDR3: CASSLWGLAGGSTGELFF. CDR3 DNA: TGTGCCAGCAGCTTATGGGGACTAGCGGGAGGGAGTACCGGGGAGCTGTTTTTT.

In its sample, this clonotype was seen many times. V is TRBV6-1 and J is TRBJ1-2, with 10 positions matching TRBD1. V trimming: 7 bases; J trimming: 6 bases; junction bases outside the gene matches: 11. Germline V gene lookup returns CDR1 MNHNS and CDR2 SASEGT. CDR3 length equals 15 residues. The chain's CDR3 is CASTPTGGDLNGYTF. The CDR3 DNA follows: TGTGCCAGCACTCCGACAGGGGGCGACCTAAATGGCTACACCTTC.

Many counts were recorded for this clonotype. The V and J genes are TRBV7-2 and TRBJ2-5; D is ambiguous. Trimming cost V 3 bases and J 0 bases, with 5 bases left between them. Per the germline V gene, CDR1 is SGHTA and CDR2 is FQGNSA. The CDR3 is made up of 13 amino acids. CDR3 nucleotides: TGTGCCAGCAGCTTTTCCGACCAAGAGACCCAGTACTTC. This sequence encodes CASSFSDQETQYF.

This clonotype was found many times. The chain is built from TRBV12-3 or TRBV12-4 and TRBJ2-4, with D uncertain. This CDR3 is 13 amino acids long. Deletions cut 8 bases from V and 6 bases from J, with 14 bases between. This chain's CDR3 is CASLSSPTNIQYF. The CDR3 nucleotides are TGTGCCAGCCTCTCTTCCCCCACAAACATTCAGTACTTC.

This clonotype appeared once. V usage is TRBV13 and J usage is TRBJ2-3; possible D gene TRBD2, 5 bases. The CDR3 has 14 amino acids. CDR1 and CDR2 from the germline V gene are PRHDT and FYEKMQ (reference sequence). V lost 4 bases and J 3 bases, leaving 11 bases between the germline ends. The CDR3 protein is CASSYGLFTDTQYF. CDR3 DNA sequence: TGTGCCAGCAGCTACGGACTTTTTACAGATACGCAGTATTTT. Filled out from reference TRBV13 and TRBJ2-3, the complete variable domain reads AAGVIQSPRHLIKEKRETATLKCYPIPRHDTVYWYQQGPGQDPQFLISFYEKMQSDKGSIPDRFSAQQFSDYHSELNMSSLELGDSALYFCASSYGLFTDTQYFGPGTRLTVL.

This clonotype occurred many times. The chain has TRBV7-9 and TRBJ2-1; possible D gene TRBD2, 5 bases. The CDR3 covers 12 residues. Between the trimmed V and J ends, which lost 7 bases and 6 bases, there was a span of 10 bases. Germline assignment: CDR1 SEHNR and CDR2 FQNEAQ (reference sequence). The CDR3 DNA is TGTGCCAGCACCAAAAGCGGCAATGAGCAGTTCTTC. Protein: CASTKSGNEQFF. Looking up the rest from reference TRBV7-9 and TRBJ2-1 gives the full variable domain: DTGVSQNPRHKITKRGQNVTFRCDPISEHNRLYWYRQTLGQGPEFLTYFQNEAQLEKSRLLSDRFSAERPKGSFSTLEIQRTEQGDSAMYLCASTKSGNEQFFGPGTRLTVL.

This clonotype has just a few counts. This rearrangement joins TRBV12-3 or TRBV12-4 to TRBJ2-7; 9 bases line up with TRBD2. CDR3 length: 15 amino acids. With V trimmed by 5 bases and J by 5 bases, 10 bases remained unmatched. CDR3 residues: CASSLSSGRFNEQYF. Here the CDR3 DNA reads TGTGCCAGCAGTCTGTCCAGCGGGAGGTTCAACGAGCAGTACTTC.

This clonotype was seen just once. The chain joins TRBV12-3 or TRBV12-4 to TRBJ2-3, with D hard to call. CDR3 size: 13 residues. The V and J ends lost 4 bases and 4 bases respectively, with 9 bases between them. Written as DNA, the CDR3 is TGTGCCAGCAGTTCGGACGTTGCAGATACGCAGTATTTT. This translates into CASSSDVADTQYF.

This clonotype was picked up a small number of times. J is TRBJ2-3 and V is TRBV5-4, with TRBD2 matching over 12 bases. V was pared by 4 bases and J by 4 bases, with 4 bases of the junction left unmatched. The CDR3 covers 15 residues. CDR1 SGHNT and CDR2 YYREEE come from the germline V gene (reference sequence). In DNA form, the CDR3 reads TGTGCCAGCAGCGTGACTAGCGGGAGCGCAGATACGCAGTATTTT. Protein: CASSVTSGSADTQYF.

V is TRBV20-1 and J is TRBJ1-1, with D possibly TRBD1 on 6 matching bases. CDR3 length equals 16 residues. In germline, CDR1 is DFQATT, CDR2 SNEGSKA (reference sequence). V gave up 6 bases and J gave up 5 bases, with 25 bases separating them. As DNA, the CDR3 is TGCAGTGCAAAAGAACTTGGGGGGCGAGTATCTACTGAAGCTTTCTTT. As protein: CSAKELGGRVSTEAFF.

This clonotype has ten or more counts. CDR3 in amino acids: CASSSTTGYNSPLHF. Written as DNA, the CDR3 is TGTGCCAGCAGTTCGACCACGGGGTATAATTCACCCCTCCACTTT. This chain links TRBV12-3 or TRBV12-4 with TRBJ1-6; D remains unclear. This CDR3 has 15 residues. With 4 bases removed from V and 4 bases from J, the gap between germline ends came to 11 bases.

This clonotype was counted at least ten times. DNA of the CDR3: TGTGCCAGCAGTGAGGGCGGGAGATTTTACGAGCAGTACTTC. Encoded protein: CASSEGGRFYEQYF. V and J are TRBV6-1 and TRBJ2-7, with 7 bases fitting TRBD2. The CDR3 totals 14 residues. V lost 3 bases, J lost 4 bases, and 6 bases stayed unmatched. CDR1 is MNHNS and CDR2 is SASEGT in the germline V gene.

This clonotype was detected many times. This rearrangement joins TRBV27 to TRBJ2-7; 7 bases map to TRBD2. V was clipped by 0 bases and J by 4 bases; unmatched bases: 6. This CDR3 region has 15 residues. CDR1 is MNHEY and CDR2 is SMNVEV in the germline V gene (reference sequence). In nucleotides, the CDR3 is TGTGCCAGCAGTTTATCGGGACTACCCCATTACGAGCAGTACTTC. Residues: CASSLSGLPHYEQYF.

This clonotype was observed at least ten times. The chain links TRBV12-3 or TRBV12-4 to TRBJ2-1; 9 positions agree with TRBD1. V was clipped by 4 bases and J by 8 bases; unmatched bases: 6. This CDR3 spans 14 amino acids. The CDR3 region is CASSSGTGLDEQFF. The CDR3 bases are TGTGCCAGCAGTTCCGGGACAGGGCTCGATGAGCAGTTCTTC.

In its sample, this clonotype was seen many times. The V call is TRBV7-2, the J call TRBJ2-1, with 8 bases identical to TRBD2. Germline values: CDR1 SGHTA, CDR2 FQGNSA. V trimming: 3 bases; J trimming: 0 bases; junction bases outside the gene matches: 7. The CDR3 is 17 amino acids. CDR3 DNA sequence: TGTGCCAGCAGCTTCCCCGCGCGGGAGGCCTCCTACAATGAGCAGTTCTTC. Amino acid sequence: CASSFPAREASYNEQFF.

This chain uses TRBV19 with TRBJ2-5; TRBD1 agrees at 8 bases. J gave up 2 bases and V 1 base, and 3 bases lay outside the gene matches. Per the germline V gene, CDR1 is LNHDA and CDR2 is SQIVND (reference sequence). This CDR3 has 15 residues. Here the CDR3 DNA reads TGTGCCAGTAGTATAGGTTGGACAGGGCAAGAGACCCAGTACTTC. Its protein product is CASSIGWTGQETQYF. The variable domain in full, with the rest retrieved from reference TRBV19 and TRBJ2-5, is DGGITQSPKYLFRKEGQNVTLSCEQNLNHDAMYWYRQDPGQGLRLIYYSQIVNDFQKGDIAEGYSVSREKKESFPLTVTSAQKNPTAFYLCASSIGWTGQETQYFGPGTRLLVL.

V gene TRBV10-1 combines with J gene TRBJ1-6, with D maybe TRBD1 (6 bases). V lost 0 bases to trimming and J lost 11 bases, with 11 bases between them. Germline V gives CDR1 WNHNN, CDR2 SYGVQD (reference sequence). This CDR3 has 14 amino acids. CDR3: CASSESQGSTPLHF. CDR3 bases: TGCGCCAGCAGTGAGTCCCAGGGGTCGACACCCCTCCACTTT.

The chain joins TRBV30 to TRBJ2-7, with D perhaps TRBD1 (6 bases). V was trimmed by 0 bases and J by 0 bases, leaving 9 bases between them. Germline-derived CDR1 and CDR2 are GTSNPN and SVGIG (reference sequence). The CDR3 is 14 residues long. The chain's CDR3 is CAWSVVDSSYEQYF. The CDR3 nucleotides read TGTGCCTGGAGTGTAGTGGACAGCTCCTACGAGCAGTACTTC.

In its sample, this clonotype was seen many times. The V call is TRBV5-1, the J call TRBJ2-3; D may be TRBD1 (5 bases). The germline V gene has CDR1 SGHRS and CDR2 YFSETQ. This CDR3 has 13 amino acids. The V gene lost 2 bases and the J gene lost 10 bases, with 14 bases spanning the gap. The CDR3 nucleotides read TGCGCCAGCAGCTTTGGGGCCACTGAGGCGCAGTATTTT. This codes for CASSFGATEAQYF.

There are many counts of this clonotype. The V call is TRBV12-3 or TRBV12-4, the J call TRBJ2-1; TRBD2 is a possible D gene (6 bases). This CDR3 contains 17 residues. V lost 5 bases and J 2 bases, leaving 19 bases between the germline ends. CDR3 DNA: TGTGCCAGCAGTAGGACCGTGCGGGAAACCCCCTACAATGAGCAGTTCTTC. Translated: CASSRTVRETPYNEQFF.

This rearrangement joins TRBV5-1 to TRBJ1-2, with TRBD1 as a possible D gene (6 bases). The germline V gene has CDR1 SGHRS and CDR2 YFSETQ. The CDR3 runs 14 residues. Trimming removed 4 bases at V and 3 bases at J, with 13 bases between. The CDR3 bases are TGCGCCAGCAGCACCGTGGGGGGGCACTATGGCTACACCTTC. Translation: CASSTVGGHYGYTF. The variable domain in full, completed from reference TRBV5-1 and TRBJ1-2, reads KAGVTQTPRYLIKTRGQQVTLSCSPISGHRSVSWYQQTPGQGLQFLFEYFSETQRNKGNFPGRFSGRQFSNSRSEMNVSTLELGDSALYLCASSTVGGHYGYTFGSGTRLTVV.

This clonotype was seen many times. The gene calls are TRBV12-3 or TRBV12-4 and TRBJ1-1, with no clear D. V was trimmed by 7 bases and J by 0 bases, leaving 9 bases between them. The CDR3 is 13 residues long. For the CDR3, the DNA is TGTGCCAGCATGACCCCCATGAACACTGAAGCTTTCTTT. Its protein is CASMTPMNTEAFF.

This clonotype was observed many times. J is TRBJ2-3 and V is TRBV20-1; TRBD2 agrees at 11 bases. The V gene's germline CDR1 is DFQATT and CDR2 SNEGSKA (reference sequence). This CDR3 is built from 15 residues. The V gene end was trimmed by 6 bases and the J gene end by 3 bases; junction bases not matched to a gene: 8. For the CDR3, the DNA is TGCAGTGCCACCACTAGCGGGGGTAGGACAGATACGCAGTATTTT. Its translation is CSATTSGGRTDTQYF.

This clonotype was observed at least ten times. The chain uses TRBV13 and TRBJ2-7; D is unclear. Per the germline V gene, CDR1 is PRHDT and CDR2 is FYEKMQ (reference sequence). The CDR3 consists of 15 residues. V lost 5 bases and J 2 bases, leaving 16 bases between the germline ends. Written as DNA, the CDR3 is TGTGCCAGCAGCAGCTCCCCGGTAGGAGCCTACGAGCAGTACTTC. Translation gives CASSSSPVGAYEQYF.

This clonotype was seen repeatedly, ten times or more. The chain has TRBV13 and TRBJ2-5; the D gene is possibly TRBD1 (6 bases). Germline CDR1 PRHDT, CDR2 FYEKMQ (reference sequence). The CDR3 spans 17 residues. The V end lost 2 bases, the J end lost 1 base, and 17 bases lay between the germline ends. The CDR3: CASSLRSEQGSQETQYF. In DNA form, the CDR3 reads TGTGCCAGCAGCTTAAGGTCGGAACAGGGCTCCCAAGAGACCCAGTACTTC.

The J gene is TRBJ2-7, the V gene TRBV5-5, with no clear D. This CDR3 has 14 amino acids. Trimming took 4 bases from V and 2 from J, leaving 13 bases between them. Germline CDR1 reads SGHKS; CDR2 reads YYEKEE (reference sequence). The CDR3 nucleotides are TGTGCCAGCAGCGGAATCCCGAGGACCTACGAGCAGTACTTC. It yields the protein CASSGIPRTYEQYF. Using reference TRBV5-5 and TRBJ2-7 for the parts outside the CDR3, the full variable domain is DAGVTQSPTHLIKTRGQQVTLRCSPISGHKSVSWYQQVLGQGPQFIFQYYEKEERGRGNFPDRFSARQFPNYSSELNVNALLLGDSALYLCASSGIPRTYEQYFGPGTRLTVT.